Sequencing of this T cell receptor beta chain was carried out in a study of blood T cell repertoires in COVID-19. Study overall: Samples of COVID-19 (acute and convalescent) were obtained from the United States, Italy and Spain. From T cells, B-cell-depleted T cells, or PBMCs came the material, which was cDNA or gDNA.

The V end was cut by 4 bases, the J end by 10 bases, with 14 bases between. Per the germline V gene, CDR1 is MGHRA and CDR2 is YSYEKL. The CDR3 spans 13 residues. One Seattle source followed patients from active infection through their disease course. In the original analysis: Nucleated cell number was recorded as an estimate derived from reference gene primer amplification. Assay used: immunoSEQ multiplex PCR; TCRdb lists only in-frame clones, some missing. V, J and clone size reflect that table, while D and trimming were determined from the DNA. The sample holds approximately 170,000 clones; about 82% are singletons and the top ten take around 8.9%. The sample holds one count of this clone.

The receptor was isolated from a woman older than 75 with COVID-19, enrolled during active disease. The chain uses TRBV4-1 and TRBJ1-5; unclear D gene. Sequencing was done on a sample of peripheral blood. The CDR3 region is CASSLPGLSPQHF. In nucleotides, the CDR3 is TGCGCCAGCAGCCTTCCAGGTCTATCCCCCCAGCATTTT.